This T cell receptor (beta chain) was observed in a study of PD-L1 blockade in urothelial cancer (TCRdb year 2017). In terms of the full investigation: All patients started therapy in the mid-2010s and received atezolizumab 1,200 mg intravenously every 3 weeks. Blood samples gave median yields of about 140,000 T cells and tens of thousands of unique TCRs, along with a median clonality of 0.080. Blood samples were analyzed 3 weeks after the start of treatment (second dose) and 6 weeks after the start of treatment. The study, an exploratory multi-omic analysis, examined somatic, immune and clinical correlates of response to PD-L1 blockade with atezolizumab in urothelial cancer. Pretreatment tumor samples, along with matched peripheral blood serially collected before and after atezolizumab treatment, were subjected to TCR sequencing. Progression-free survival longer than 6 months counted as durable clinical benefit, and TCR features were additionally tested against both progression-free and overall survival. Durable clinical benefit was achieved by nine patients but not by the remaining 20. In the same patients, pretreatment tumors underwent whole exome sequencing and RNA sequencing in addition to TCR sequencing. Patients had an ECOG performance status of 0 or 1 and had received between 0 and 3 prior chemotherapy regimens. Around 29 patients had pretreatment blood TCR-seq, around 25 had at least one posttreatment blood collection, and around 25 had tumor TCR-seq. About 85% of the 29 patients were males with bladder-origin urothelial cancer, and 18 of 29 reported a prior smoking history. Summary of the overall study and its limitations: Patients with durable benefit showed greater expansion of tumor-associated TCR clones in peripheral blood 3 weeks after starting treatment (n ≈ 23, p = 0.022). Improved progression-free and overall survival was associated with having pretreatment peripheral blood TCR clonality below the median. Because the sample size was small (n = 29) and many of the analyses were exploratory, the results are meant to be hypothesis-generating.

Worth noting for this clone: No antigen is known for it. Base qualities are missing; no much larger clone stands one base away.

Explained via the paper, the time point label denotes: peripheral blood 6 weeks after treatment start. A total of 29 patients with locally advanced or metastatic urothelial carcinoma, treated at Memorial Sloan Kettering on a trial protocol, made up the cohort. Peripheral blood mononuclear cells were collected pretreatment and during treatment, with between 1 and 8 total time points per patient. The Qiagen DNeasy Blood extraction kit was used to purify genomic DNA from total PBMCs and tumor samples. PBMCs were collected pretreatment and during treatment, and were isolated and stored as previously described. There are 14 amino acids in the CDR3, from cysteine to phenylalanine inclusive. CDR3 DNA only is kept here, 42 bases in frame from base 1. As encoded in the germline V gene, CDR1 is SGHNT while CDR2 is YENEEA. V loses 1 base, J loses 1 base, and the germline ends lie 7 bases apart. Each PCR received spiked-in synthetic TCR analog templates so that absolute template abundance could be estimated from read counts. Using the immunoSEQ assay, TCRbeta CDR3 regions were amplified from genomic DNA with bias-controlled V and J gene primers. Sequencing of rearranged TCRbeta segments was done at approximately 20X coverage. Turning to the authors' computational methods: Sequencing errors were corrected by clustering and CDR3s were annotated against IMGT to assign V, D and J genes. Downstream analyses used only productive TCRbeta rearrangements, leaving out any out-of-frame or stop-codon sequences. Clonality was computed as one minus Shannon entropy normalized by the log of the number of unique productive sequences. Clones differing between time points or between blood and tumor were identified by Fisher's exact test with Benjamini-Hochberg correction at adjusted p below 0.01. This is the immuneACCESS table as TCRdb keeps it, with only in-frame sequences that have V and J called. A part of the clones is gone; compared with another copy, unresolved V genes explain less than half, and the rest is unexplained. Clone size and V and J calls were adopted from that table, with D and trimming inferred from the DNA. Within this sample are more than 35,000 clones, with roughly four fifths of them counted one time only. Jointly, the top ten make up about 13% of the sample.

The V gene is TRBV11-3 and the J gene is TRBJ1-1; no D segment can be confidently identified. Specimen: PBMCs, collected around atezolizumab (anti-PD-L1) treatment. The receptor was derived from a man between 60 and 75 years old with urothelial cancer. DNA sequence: TGTGCCAGCAGCTTAGGCGTCAAGAACACTGAAGCTTTCTTT. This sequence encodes CASSLGVKNTEAFF.